What follows are 17 T cell receptor beta chains derived from one specimen sequenced in a study of T-cell reconstitution after alpha-beta-depleted transplantation in children. Preparation of the TCRbeta library involved a method that used unique molecular identifiers. MiXCR, applied by TCRdb to the PCR reads, yields one record per CDR3 protein. Of 65,000 to 90,000 distinct CDR3 sequences listed, approximately 10% are singletons. The material was PBMCs, obtained before TCRalphabeta/CD19-depleted stem cell transplant. Every receptor here comes from a boy younger than 18 with acute myeloid leukemia, due to receive a stem cell transplant.

This clonotype has a handful of counts. The chain uses TRBV27 and TRBJ2-3, with 9 bases identical to TRBD2. This CDR3 has 18 amino acids. Unmatched junction bases numbered 14, after V lost 6 bases and J lost 1 base. Germline V gene data show CDR1 as MNHEY and CDR2 as SMNVEV (reference sequence). In nucleotides, the CDR3 is TGTGCCAGCAGCCGACCTTCAGCGGGGGGTGTGGGCACAGATACGCAGTATTTT. It encodes CASSRPSAGGVGTDTQYF.

Many counts were recorded for this clonotype. The rearrangement joins TRBV6-5 to TRBJ1-6; D is ambiguous. CDR3 length: 18 amino acids. V was trimmed by 0 bases and J by 0 bases, leaving 12 bases between them. Germline V CDR1 and CDR2: MNHEY, SVGAGI. CDR3 in amino acids: CASSYSKSQSSYNSPLHF. The CDR3, as DNA: TGTGCCAGCAGTTACTCGAAGTCACAAAGCTCCTATAATTCACCCCTCCACTTT.

This clonotype showed up many times. The chain recombines TRBV25-1 with TRBJ2-1; no definite D call. The CDR3 is made up of 12 amino acids. The ends were cut back, 8 bases at V and 9 bases at J, with 14 bases in the middle. Germline CDR1 reads MGHDK; CDR2 reads SYGVNS. CDR3: CASRLAGFEQFF. The CDR3 nucleotides are TGTGCCAGCCGCTTGGCCGGGTTTGAGCAGTTCTTC.

This clonotype was recorded at least ten times. The V gene is TRBV7-2, the J gene TRBJ2-3; TRBD2 aligns across 7 bases. The CDR3 sequence is 15 residues long. Trimming at V came to 4 bases and at J to 6 bases, leaving 10 bases not matched to a gene. Germline CDR1 SGHTA, CDR2 FQGNSA. In nucleotides, the CDR3 is TGTGCCAGCAGCTATAATACCGCGGGGGTCGATACGCAGTATTTT. This encodes CASSYNTAGVDTQYF.

This clonotype was picked up many times. The CDR3 DNA reads as TGCAGTGCTTTTGATCACTGGAGCGGGAGGATGAATGAGCAGTTCTTC. Its protein product is CSAFDHWSGRMNEQFF. V and J are TRBV20-1 and TRBJ2-1; 9 bases fit TRBD2. Germline V gives CDR1 DFQATT, CDR2 SNEGSKA (reference sequence). This CDR3 region has 16 residues. Germline trimming cut 5 bases from V and 7 bases from J; bases unmatched to any gene: 15.

In its sample, this clonotype was seen many times. The V gene is TRBV11-2, the J gene TRBJ2-2; 14 bases fit TRBD2. Trimming at V came to 5 bases and at J to 8 bases, leaving 19 bases not matched to a gene. Germline CDR1 is SGHAT and CDR2 is FQNNGV. The CDR3 spans 20 residues. In DNA form, the CDR3 reads TGTGCCAGCAGCCCCCGACTAGCGGGGGGGCCCGGTTTCGTATGGGGGGAGCTGTTTTTT. Its protein is CASSPRLAGGPGFVWGELFF.

This clonotype was detected ten times or more. The chain recombines TRBV28 with TRBJ1-3; unclear D gene. V lost 6 bases, J lost 0 bases, and 9 bases lay in between. Germline CDR1 reads MDHEN; CDR2 reads SYDVKM. The CDR3 spans 14 residues. Here the CDR3 reads CASRRNPSGNTIYF. The DNA for the CDR3 is TGTGCCAGCAGGAGGAACCCCTCTGGAAACACCATATATTTT.

As regards this clonotype: With a much larger clone just one base away, this may be a read error. The chain uses TRBV29-1 and TRBJ2-1, with 8 positions matching TRBD2. This CDR3 has 14 residues. Germline V gene data show CDR1 as SQVTM and CDR2 as ANQGSEA. J was trimmed by 6 bases and V by 4 bases; bases with no gene match: 8. CDR3 in amino acids: CSVVGSGKLNEQFF. CDR3 coding DNA: TGCAGCGTTGTGGGTAGCGGGAAGCTCAATGAGCAGTTCTTC.

This clonotype was seen ten or more times. V gene TRBV28 combines with J gene TRBJ2-5; D is uncertain. Germline V gene sequence: CDR1 MDHEN, CDR2 SYDVKM. The CDR3 loop spans 12 amino acids. V lost 5 bases, J lost 2 bases, and 6 bases lay in between. The CDR3 reads CASSLQQETQYF. CDR3 DNA sequence: TGTGCCAGCAGTCTACAACAAGAGACCCAGTACTTC.

The table lists this clonotype with many counts. The chain recombines TRBV29-1 with TRBJ2-5; D is uncertain. The ends were cut back, 4 bases at V and 5 bases at J, with 11 bases in the middle. The CDR3 contains 12 residues. Germline V gene sequence: CDR1 SQVTM, CDR2 ANQGSEA. In DNA, the CDR3 is TGCAGCGTTGTCACGGTCGGGGAGACCCAGTACTTC. Protein product: CSVVTVGETQYF.

At least ten counts were recorded for this clonotype. The J gene is TRBJ1-2, the V gene TRBV3-1; no clear D gene. The CDR3 loop spans 14 amino acids. Germline V gives CDR1 LGHDT, CDR2 YNNKEL (reference sequence). V was trimmed by 1 base and J by 8 bases, leaving 14 bases between them. The CDR3 sequence is CASSQGSAGGGYTF. DNA of the CDR3: TGTGCCAGCAGCCAAGGATCGGCCGGCGGCGGCTACACCTTC.

This clonotype was observed a few times. The chain is built from TRBV20-1 and TRBJ2-1; TRBD2 aligns across 12 bases. Losses at the gene ends were 0 bases for V and 4 bases for J; bases not matched to a gene: 1. The CDR3 has 15 residues. Germline V lookup: CDR1 DFQATT, CDR2 SNEGSKA (reference sequence). The DNA for the CDR3 is TGCAGTGCTAGAGAACTAGCGGGAGGTTACAATGAGCAGTTCTTC. Translated: CSARELAGGYNEQFF.

The chain couples TRBV20-1 to TRBJ2-1, with TRBD2 matching 12 bases. CDR3 length equals 16 residues. After removal of 5 bases from V and 2 bases from J, the junction contained 7 bases not matched to a gene. The germline CDR1 and CDR2 sequences are DFQATT and SNEGSKA (reference sequence). The CDR3 DNA is TGCAGTGCTCCCCCAGGACTAGCGGGACCCTACAATGAGCAGTTCTTC. It translates to CSAPPGLAGPYNEQFF.

This clonotype was recorded at least ten times. The chain combines TRBV20-1 with TRBJ1-3; a weak D match, TRBD1 (5 bases). The V end lost 6 bases, the J end lost 2 bases, and 17 bases lay between the germline ends. CDR3 length: 15 amino acids. The V gene's germline CDR1 is DFQATT and CDR2 SNEGSKA (reference sequence). The CDR3 DNA reads TGCAGTGCGGAAGAGGCAGGGCTCCCTGGAAACACCATATATTTT. It translates to CSAEEAGLPGNTIYF.

The rearrangement links TRBV7-2 to TRBJ1-5; D unresolved. This CDR3 comprises 15 residues. Trimming shortened V by 1 base and J by 7 bases, and 14 bases separated the two germline ends. Germline loops: CDR1 SGHTA, CDR2 FQGNSA. The CDR3 loop is CASSLVMASGQPQHF. The DNA for the CDR3 is TGTGCCAGCAGCTTAGTGATGGCCTCGGGGCAGCCCCAGCATTTT. The variable domain in full, completed from reference TRBV7-2 and TRBJ1-5, reads GAGVSQSPSNKVTEKGKDVELRCDPISGHTALYWYRQSLGQGLEFLIYFQGNSAPDKSGLPSDRFSAERTGGSVSTLTIQRTQQEDSAVYLCASSLVMASGQPQHFGDGTRLSIL.

This clonotype was observed at least ten times. The chain carries TRBV25-1 and TRBJ2-7; D unresolved. CDR3 length: 17 residues. Trimming removed 1 base at V and 4 bases at J, with 20 bases between. CDR1 MGHDK and CDR2 SYGVNS come from the germline V gene. The DNA of the CDR3 is TGTGCCAGCAGTGAATGGGGTGACTTGGCGGAGCGATACGAGCAGTACTTC. It encodes CASSEWGDLAERYEQYF.

There are many counts of this clonotype. This chain uses TRBV27 with TRBJ2-1; D is undetermined. This CDR3 has 14 amino acids. V was clipped by 8 bases and J by 1 base, with 12 bases between them. The germline V gene encodes CDR1 MNHEY and CDR2 SMNVEV (reference sequence). The CDR3 spells CASWPRGSYNEQFF. In DNA, the CDR3 is TGTGCCAGCTGGCCACGCGGATCCTACAATGAGCAGTTCTTC.